This T cell receptor (beta chain) appears in the sequencing data of a study of cytomegalovirus exposure and HLA in healthy donors. Study background: For the approximately 420 genotyped donors, about 81% fell within the Caucasian-associated ancestry cluster. The study, taken as a whole, reports: According to the study, around 160 TCR beta chains were cytomegalovirus-associated.

At collection, donors were nominally healthy, but unrecorded immune exposures were probable. Concerning this clone itself: The antigen remains unidentified.

The PCR ran on 60 Vbeta and 13 Jbeta primers. Profiling relied on immunoSEQ multiplex PCR, and the TCRdb table lists in-frame clones only, not all of them. Of around 130,000 clones listed, roughly 79% were seen once; the top ten hold approximately 1.8%. This CDR3 is built from 14 residues. In germline, CDR1 is SEHNR, CDR2 FQNEAQ (reference sequence). With 3 bases removed from V and 2 bases from J, the gap between germline ends came to 10 bases. The source material was PBMCs. The chain couples TRBV7-9 to TRBJ1-1; D is unclear. The clonotype originates from a woman between 45 and 60 years old in good health and CMV-seronegative. The CDR3 DNA follows: TGTGCCAGCAGCTTTAGGAGAGAAAACACTGAAGCTTTCTTT. It specifies CASSFRRENTEAFF.